These 3 T cell receptor beta chains were sequenced from one sample in a study of T cell repertoires in cytomegalovirus infection. Antigens for these TCRs are unknown. TCRdb recomputed calls from the reads with MiXCR, one row per CDR3 protein. Of approximately 100,000 distinct CDR3 sequences in the sample, approximately 45% were seen once. The specimen comprised CD8+ T cells from cultured PBMCs, sampled from culture after CMV antigen stimulation. Every receptor here comes from a human donor in good health (CMV status not recorded). Some clones in this sample may be carry-over from other donors' samples.

This sequence joins TRBV4-1 and TRBJ2-1; TRBD2 might be the D (5 bases). CDR1 MGHRA and CDR2 YSYEKL come from the germline V gene. The CDR3 runs to 16 residues. Trimming removed 2 bases at V and 0 bases at J, with 11 bases between. The CDR3 bases are TGCGCCAGCAGCCAATCCCTGGGGAGCTCCTACAATGAGCAGTTCTTC. Its translation: CASSQSLGSSYNEQFF.

A few counts support this clonotype. The chain couples TRBV2 to TRBJ1-1, with D maybe TRBD1 (5 bases). V was shortened by 2 bases and J by 0 bases, with 10 bases between the two germline ends. In germline, CDR1 is SNHLY, CDR2 FYNNEI. The length of the CDR3 is 15 residues. The CDR3 loop is CASSEFQGLNTEAFF. CDR3 DNA sequence: TGTGCCAGCAGTGAATTTCAGGGCTTGAACACTGAAGCTTTCTTT. Full variable domain (missing parts from reference TRBV2 and TRBJ1-1): EPEVTQTPSHQVTQMGQEVILRCVPISNHLYFYWYRQILGQKVEFLVSFYNNEISEKSEIFDDQFSVERPDGSNFTLKIRSTKLEDSAMYFCASSEFQGLNTEAFFGQGTRLTVV.

The chain has TRBV15 and TRBJ2-5, with D possibly being TRBD2 (5 bases). There are 18 residues in the CDR3. The ends were cut back, 0 bases at V and 0 bases at J, with 17 bases in the middle. The germline V gene encodes CDR1 LNHNV and CDR2 YYDKDF (reference sequence). As DNA, the CDR3 is TGTGCCACCAGCAGAGAGGGAGCGGTCGACCCGTACCAAGAGACCCAGTACTTC. Its protein is CATSREGAVDPYQETQYF.